This is a list of T cell receptor beta chains from one sample in a study of cytomegalovirus exposure and HLA in healthy donors. TCRdb's copy holds only in-frame clones and misses some; the assay was immunoSEQ multiplex PCR. The sample has about 240,000 clones; around 80% are singletons. Sequencing used PBMCs. The receptors stem from a woman between 40 and 50 years old in good health and CMV-seropositive. Both conserved end residues are part of each CDR3. Each record gives: J gene, V gene, D gene, clone size, CDR3 DNA, CDR3 protein. A D gene is named only where the DNA matches it firmly. Clone size is not always given. Where it is, it says once, few, many or a class for expanded clones.

TRBJ2-3 | TRBV10-3 | . | . | TGTGCCATCAGAGCAGGCAGAGGGGATACGCAGTATTTT | CAIRAGRGDTQYF
TRBJ1-5 | TRBV11-2 | . | . | TGTGCCAGCAGCTCAGGGAATCAGCCCCAGCATTTT | CASSSGNQPQHF
TRBJ2-2 | TRBV9 | TRBD1 | . | TGTGCCAGCAGCAATGGACGGACAGGCACCGGGGAGCTGTTTTTT | CASSNGRTGTGELFF
TRBJ2-2 | TRBV6-6 | . | . | TGTGCCAGCAGTTACCGACCGGGACATTCCACCGGGGAGCTGTTTTTT | CASSYRPGHSTGELFF
TRBJ2-1 | TRBV11-3 | . | . | TGTGCCAGCAGCTTAGTACAGGGACCAGGTGAGCAGTTCTTC | CASSLVQGPGEQFF
TRBJ1-1 | TRBV4-3 | TRBD1 | . | TGCGCCAGCAGCCGAGGCCCGACAGGGGTGGGGGAAGCTTTCTTT | CASSRGPTGVGEAFF
TRBJ2-2 | TRBV7-3 | TRBD2 | . | TGTGCCAGCAGCTTAATAAGCGGGAGTGGCACCGGGGAGCTGTTTTTT | CASSLISGSGTGELFF
TRBJ2-2 | TRBV29-1 | TRBD2 | few | TGCAGCGTTGAAGCGGGGGGGGATGGAACCGGGGAGCTGTTTTTT | CSVEAGGDGTGELFF
TRBJ2-7 | TRBV9 | TRBD1 | . | TGTGCCAGCAGCGAGAGGGAGAGGGCAGGGGGCCACGAGCAGTACTTC | CASSERERAGGHEQYF
TRBJ2-1 | TRBV10-2 | . | . | TGCGCCAGCACCCCCGCAGGGTCCTACAATGAGCAGTTCTTC | CASTPAGSYNEQFF
TRBJ2-1 | TRBV7-3 | TRBD2 | few | TGTGCCAGCAGCCTTGCCGGGACTAGCGGGAAGGAACAGTTCTTC | CASSLAGTSGKEQFF
TRBJ1-4 | TRBV6-4 | . | . | TGTGCCAGCAGTGACACCACAACATTCGAAAAACTGTTTTTT | CASSDTTTFEKLFF
TRBJ2-7 | TRBV29-1 | TRBD1 | . | TGCAGCGCTGAGGATAGGGGGCGGAACGAGCAGTACTTC | CSAEDRGRNEQYF
TRBJ2-2 | TRBV29-1 | . | . | TGCAGCGCCCGGGGGGCTAGTCCGGACACCGGGGAGCTGTTTTTT | CSARGASPDTGELFF
TRBJ1-2 | TRBV5-6 | . | . | TGTGCCAGCAGCCCGTTAAGGTCGGGACTCGAGGGCTACACCTTC | CASSPLRSGLEGYTF
TRBJ2-2 | TRBV7-9 | . | once | TGTGCCAGCAGCTTTTTCTCGAACACCGGGGAGCTGTTTTTT | CASSFFSNTGELFF